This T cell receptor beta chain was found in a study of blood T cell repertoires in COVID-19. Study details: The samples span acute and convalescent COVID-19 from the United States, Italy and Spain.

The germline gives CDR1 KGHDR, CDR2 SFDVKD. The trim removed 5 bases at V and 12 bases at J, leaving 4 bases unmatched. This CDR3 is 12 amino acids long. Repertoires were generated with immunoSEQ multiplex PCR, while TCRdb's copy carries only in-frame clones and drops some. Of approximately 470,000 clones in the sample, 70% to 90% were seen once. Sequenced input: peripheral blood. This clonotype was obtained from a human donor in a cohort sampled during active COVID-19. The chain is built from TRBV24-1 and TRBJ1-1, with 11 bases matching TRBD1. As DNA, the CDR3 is TGTGCCACCAGTGGGGACAGGGGGACGACTTTCTTT. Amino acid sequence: CATSGDRGTTFF.